Following are 21 T cell receptor beta chains from one sample sequenced in a study of OX40 agonist ivuxolimab in advanced cancers. Only in-frame clones appear in the TCRdb table, and some are missing; sequencing was by immunoSEQ multiplex PCR. The sample shows 95,000 to 120,000 clones, more than 85% of them seen only once. The sample consisted of CD4+ or CD8+ T cells sorted from blood, taken in a trial of the OX40 agonist ivuxolimab. These receptor sequences come from an adult with an advanced solid tumor such as melanoma, head and neck, liver or kidney cancer.

The chain joins TRBV19 to TRBJ1-5; D gene uncertain. This CDR3 has 13 amino acids. With 3 bases removed from V and 5 bases from J, the gap between germline ends came to 8 bases. Germline CDR1 reads LNHDA; CDR2 reads SQIVND (reference sequence). This CDR3 is CASSMGRDQPQHF. Here the CDR3 DNA reads TGTGCCAGTAGTATGGGTAGGGATCAGCCCCAGCATTTT.

The CDR3 is CASSLSLVLGTYEQYF. In DNA form, the CDR3 reads TGTGCCAGCAGCTTATCCCTAGTCCTTGGAACTTACGAGCAGTACTTC. This chain joins TRBV11-1 and TRBJ2-7; D remains ambiguous. CDR1 SGHAT and CDR2 FQDESV come from the germline V gene (reference sequence). The V end lost 2 bases, the J end lost 4 bases, and 18 bases lay between the germline ends. The CDR3 is made up of 16 amino acids. Full variable domain (remainder filled in from reference TRBV11-1 and TRBJ2-7): EAEVAQSPRYKITEKSQAVAFWCDPISGHATLYWYRQILGQGPELLVQFQDESVVDDSQLPKDRFSAERLKGVDSTLKIQPAELGDSAMYLCASSLSLVLGTYEQYFGPGTRLTVT.

The J gene is TRBJ2-1, the V gene TRBV5-1, with D possibly matching TRBD2 (6 bases). The CDR3 spans 14 residues. The V gene lost 4 bases and the J gene lost 6 bases, with 14 bases spanning the gap. The germline gives CDR1 SGHRS, CDR2 YFSETQ. The CDR3 loop reads CASSPTRSVNEQFF. For the CDR3, the DNA is TGCGCCAGCAGCCCGACTAGGTCGGTCAATGAGCAGTTCTTC. Combining the CDR3 with reference TRBV5-1 and TRBJ2-1 gives the whole variable domain KAGVTQTPRYLIKTRGQQVTLSCSPISGHRSVSWYQQTPGQGLQFLFEYFSETQRNKGNFPGRFSGRQFSNSRSEMNVSTLELGDSALYLCASSPTRSVNEQFFGPGTRLTVL.

This clone was counted a few times. CDR3 sequence: CASTGTGGGQPQHF. For the CDR3, the DNA is TGTGCCAGTACCGGGACAGGGGGCGGACAGCCCCAGCATTTT. The rearrangement joins TRBV19 to TRBJ1-5; the match to TRBD1 covers 12 bases. The V and J ends lost 7 bases and 7 bases, in that order; junction bases with no gene match: 5. Germline V gene sequence: CDR1 LNHDA, CDR2 SQIVND (reference sequence). The CDR3 extends over 14 amino acids.

The genes are TRBV19 and TRBJ2-7; 9 nucleotides line up with TRBD2. Germline CDR1 reads LNHDA; CDR2 reads SQIVND (reference sequence). The CDR3 covers 15 residues. The trim removed 2 bases at V and 4 bases at J, leaving 6 bases unmatched. As DNA, the CDR3 is TGTGCCAGTAGTATAATTAGCGGGAGTGGTTACGAGCAGTACTTC. Its protein product is CASSIISGSGYEQYF.

This CDR3 reads CARRMGRWVETQYF. CDR3 coding DNA: TGTGCCAGGAGGATGGGGCGGTGGGTGGAGACCCAGTACTTC. V usage is TRBV6-1 and J usage is TRBJ2-5; TRBD1 is a possible D gene (5 bases). CDR1 MNHNS and CDR2 SASEGT come from the germline V gene. The CDR3 length is 14 residues. V lost 9 bases, J lost 5 bases, and 19 bases lay in between.

This chain links TRBV19 with TRBJ1-2, with 10 bases matching TRBD1. This CDR3 has 16 amino acids. Germline CDR1 reads LNHDA; CDR2 reads SQIVND (reference sequence). V was clipped by 1 base and J by 4 bases; unmatched bases: 6. This chain's CDR3 is CASSIGTGDRGYGYTF. In nucleotides, the CDR3 is TGTGCCAGTAGTATAGGAACCGGGGACAGGGGCTATGGCTACACCTTC.

This clone was seen once. CDR3 in DNA: TGTGCCATTACGACAGGGGGCGGCTATGGCTACACCTTC. Translation: CAITTGGGYGYTF. The chain joins TRBV28 to TRBJ1-2; 10 bases align to TRBD1. Germline V gene sequence: CDR1 MDHEN, CDR2 SYDVKM. This CDR3 region has 13 residues. After removal of 10 bases from V and 4 bases from J, the junction contained 6 bases not matched to a gene.

V gene TRBV18 combines with J gene TRBJ1-5; the match to TRBD1 covers 8 bases. J was trimmed by 2 bases and V by 3 bases; bases with no gene match: 9. The CDR3 has 17 amino acids. Looked up from germline, CDR1 is KGHSH and CDR2 is LQKENI. CDR3 coding DNA: TGTGCCAGCTCACCCCTCGGCGCGACAGGGGGCAATCAGCCCCAGCATTTT. Protein product: CASSPLGATGGNQPQHF.

This chain links TRBV2 with TRBJ1-5, with 9 nucleotides matching TRBD1. Germline values: CDR1 SNHLY, CDR2 FYNNEI. The J segment lost 7 bases and the V segment lost 2 bases, leaving 6 bases of the junction unmatched. This CDR3 is built from 15 residues. The CDR3 here is CASSESGTGYQPQHF. The CDR3 DNA reads as TGTGCCAGCAGTGAAAGTGGGACAGGGTACCAGCCCCAGCATTTT.

V usage is TRBV19 and J usage is TRBJ1-3, with D hard to call. Germline-derived CDR1 and CDR2 are LNHDA and SQIVND (reference sequence). V shed 3 bases and J shed 4 bases, with 7 bases lying between them. This CDR3 contains 13 residues. For the CDR3, the DNA is TGTGCCAGTAGTATTAACCCCGGAAACACCATATATTTT. It yields the protein CASSINPGNTIYF.

V and J are TRBV6-6 and TRBJ2-1; 9 nucleotides match TRBD2. The germline gives CDR1 MNHNY, CDR2 SVGAGI (reference sequence). The CDR3 covers 14 residues. V was pared by 2 bases and J by 10 bases, with 6 bases of the junction left unmatched. CDR3 bases: TGTGCCAGCAGTTACGAGCGGGAGGATCGGGAGCAGTTCTTC. It yields the protein CASSYEREDREQFF.

The chain employs TRBV4-1 and TRBJ1-2; D perhaps matches TRBD1 (5 bases). Germline V gene data show CDR1 as MGHRA and CDR2 as YSYEKL. Between the trimmed V and J ends, which lost 6 bases and 4 bases, there was a span of 18 bases. CDR3 length: 15 amino acids. CDR3 sequence reads: CASSLGTPWSYGYTF. Written as DNA, the CDR3 is TGCGCCAGCAGTCTCGGGACCCCTTGGAGCTATGGCTACACCTTC.

V usage is TRBV28 and J usage is TRBJ1-4; TRBD1 agrees at 7 bases. From germline, CDR1 is MDHEN and CDR2 SYDVKM. Unmatched junction bases numbered 8, after V lost 6 bases and J lost 7 bases. The CDR3 has 14 residues. The CDR3 coding sequence is TGTGCCAGCAGCCCTGGACAGGCGACTGAAAAACTGTTTTTT. Amino acid sequence: CASSPGQATEKLFF.

This chain links TRBV30 with TRBJ2-7; 9 bases line up with TRBD2. J lost 6 bases, V lost 5 bases, and 2 bases had no gene match. The germline V gene has CDR1 GTSNPN and CDR2 SVGIG (reference sequence). The CDR3 totals 11 residues. CDR3 nucleotides: TGTGCCTGGGGTAGCGGGGGCGAGCAGTACTTC. This codes for CAWGSGGEQYF. The full variable domain, rest sourced from reference TRBV30 and TRBJ2-7, is SQTIHQWPATLVQPVGSPLSLECTVEGTSNPNLYWYRQAAGRGLQLLFYSVGIGQISSEVPQNLSASRPQDRQFILSSKKLLLSDSGFYLCAWGSGGEQYFGPGTRLTVT.

Comments on this clone: Other DNA sequences from this sample encode an identical CDR3 as well. The chain combines TRBV18 with TRBJ2-5; 7 bases fit TRBD1. This CDR3 region has 13 residues. J gave up 4 bases and V 3 bases, and 2 bases lay outside the gene matches. Germline CDR1 is KGHSH and CDR2 is LQKENI. DNA for the CDR3: TGTGCCAGCTCACCCCGGACAGGAGAGACCCAGTACTTC. Amino acid sequence: CASSPRTGETQYF.

As concerns this clone: Other DNA sequences in the same sample also yield this CDR3. The rearrangement joins TRBV4-2 to TRBJ2-1; possibly TRBD2 for D (6 bases). The CDR3 is 15 amino acids. Trimming took 0 bases from V and 2 from J, leaving 8 bases between them. CDR1 is LGHNA and CDR2 is YNFKEQ in the germline V gene. This CDR3 reads CASSQELAAYNEQFF. The CDR3 nucleotides are TGTGCCAGCAGCCAAGAACTAGCTGCCTACAATGAGCAGTTCTTC.

For the CDR3, the DNA is TGTGCCAGCAGTGTTTGGGGGTCGGGGGCCAACGTCCTGACTTTC. This gives the protein CASSVWGSGANVLTF. The gene calls are TRBV2 and TRBJ2-6; tentatively, D is TRBD1 or TRBD2 (5 bases each). The V and J ends lost 4 bases and 4 bases respectively, with 11 bases between them. The CDR3 sequence is 15 residues long. The germline CDR1 and CDR2 sequences are SNHLY and FYNNEI.

This clone was detected once. This rearrangement joins TRBV5-8 to TRBJ2-7, with D possibly being TRBD1 or TRBD2 (5 bases each). The CDR3 runs to 16 residues. The V end was cut by 0 bases, the J end by 3 bases, with 16 bases between. Germline V gene sequence: CDR1 SGHTS, CDR2 YDEGEE. CDR3 nucleotide sequence: TGTGCCAGCAGCTTGGCCCACCGGGACGGAGTCTACGAGCAGTACTTC. Translating gives CASSLAHRDGVYEQYF.

The chain combines TRBV5-6 with TRBJ1-6; 7 positions match TRBD1. Germline values: CDR1 SGHDT, CDR2 YYEEEE. The CDR3 loop spans 15 amino acids. J was trimmed by 7 bases and V by 1 base; bases with no gene match: 5. Written as DNA, the CDR3 is TGTGCCAGCAGCTTGCGGGTGACAGGGAATTCACCCCTCCACTTT. It is translated as CASSLRVTGNSPLHF.

J is TRBJ1-3 and V is TRBV5-1, with TRBD1 identical over 8 bases. The V gene's germline CDR1 is SGHRS and CDR2 YFSETQ. V lost 4 bases, J lost 4 bases, and 13 bases stayed unmatched. The CDR3 contains 17 residues. The CDR3: CASSRAPTDREGNTIYF. CDR3 DNA sequence: TGCGCCAGCAGCCGAGCACCAACGGACAGGGAGGGAAACACCATATATTTT.